This TCR beta chain was sequenced in a study of T cell repertoires in cytomegalovirus infection. In the study overall: From public TCR beta signatures came an indication of both CMV infection and matching HLA type.

The study, taken as a whole, reports: Using cumulative public TCR beta family frequency, the authors identified those who carried CMV together with the relevant HLA.

There are many counts of this clonotype. Its cognate antigen is unknown. The V and J ends lost 1 base and 7 bases respectively, with 11 bases between them. Per the germline V gene, CDR1 is MGHDK and CDR2 is SYGVNS. This CDR3 is 15 amino acids long. TCRdb redid the calling of the reads with MiXCR, one entry per CDR3 protein. The table lists over 450,000 distinct CDR3 sequences, 10% to 12% of them singletons, with 10% in the top ten. This TCR came from a human donor in good health (CMV status not recorded). Some clones in this sample may be carry-over from other donors' samples. The specimen was PBMCs. The chain has TRBV25-1 and TRBJ1-6, with D hard to call. The chain's CDR3 is CASSESVGSNSPLHF. For the CDR3, the DNA is TGTGCCAGCAGTGAATCAGTCGGAAGCAATTCACCCCTCCACTTT. The full variable domain, its missing parts supplied by reference TRBV25-1 and TRBJ1-6, is EADIYQTPRYLVIGTGKKITLECSQTMGHDKMYWYQQDPGMELHLIHYSYGVNSTEKGDLSSESTVSRIRTEHFPLTLESARPSHTSQYLCASSESVGSNSPLHFGNGTRLTVT.